Each of the 30 T cell receptor beta chains below was sequenced from the same sample in a study of T-cell memory formation after mild COVID-19. In TCRdb, the 5' RACE reads were re-called with MiXCR into one record per CDR3 protein. Altogether 84,000 or so distinct CDR3 sequences are present, approximately 14% being singletons, with the ten largest covering around 31%. Sequencing was done on a sample of PBMCs or a T cell subset sorted from them (not recorded which). The origin of the receptors is an adult woman who had mild COVID-19 (a few samples of this study predate the infection). Cell type and time point are not known.

The chain employs TRBV7-8 and TRBJ2-2; unclear D gene. Germline V lookup: CDR1 SGHVS, CDR2 FQNEAQ. Trimming shortened V by 3 bases and J by 4 bases, and 6 bases separated the two germline ends. This CDR3 spans 13 amino acids. The CDR3 here is CASSLGFTGELFF. The CDR3 region has the DNA TGTGCCAGCAGCTTGGGATTCACCGGGGAGCTGTTTTTT.

This chain joins TRBV5-1 and TRBJ2-2; maybe TRBD2 (6 bases). The CDR3 runs 17 residues. CDR1 SGHRS and CDR2 YFSETQ come from the germline V gene. Trimming cost V 0 bases and J 5 bases, with 17 bases left between them. The CDR3 nucleotides are TGCGCCAGCAGCTTGGGACTAGTGTTGCCGAGTACCGGGGAGCTGTTTTTT. This gives the protein CASSLGLVLPSTGELFF.

This clonotype was observed at least ten times. V usage is TRBV4-3 and J usage is TRBJ2-7; 7 bases agree with TRBD2. The trim removed 4 bases at V and 4 bases at J, leaving 10 bases unmatched. Per germline, CDR1 LGHNA and CDR2 YSLEER. The CDR3 runs to 15 residues. CDR3 nucleotides: TGCGCCAGCAGCCCCAGGGCGGGAGTGGGGTACGAGCAGTACTTC. As protein: CASSPRAGVGYEQYF.

This clonotype came up many times. The chain employs TRBV4-1 and TRBJ2-7; D gene uncertain. The CDR3 length is 16 residues. Germline V gene sequence: CDR1 MGHRA, CDR2 YSYEKL. Deletions cut 0 bases from V and 0 bases from J, with 12 bases between. The CDR3 loop reads CASSQETATSSYEQYF. The DNA of the CDR3 is TGCGCCAGCAGCCAAGAGACTGCAACCAGCTCCTACGAGCAGTACTTC.

Only a few counts were recorded for this clonotype. The CDR3 nucleotides read TGTGCCACCAGTGATATCTATGAGCAGTTCTTC. Translating gives CATSDIYEQFF. The chain employs TRBV24-1 and TRBJ2-1; no firm D call. The CDR3 is 11 amino acids. Germline-derived CDR1 and CDR2 are KGHDR and SFDVKD. Trimming removed 3 bases from V and 8 bases from J, with 4 bases in between.

The chain uses TRBV5-1 and TRBJ2-5; 8 bases align to TRBD2. The CDR3 covers 14 residues. CDR1 SGHRS and CDR2 YFSETQ come from the germline V gene. V lost 3 bases, J lost 3 bases, and 4 bases stayed unmatched. CDR3 in DNA: TGCGCCAGCAGCTGGGTGACTAGCGAAGAGACCCAGTACTTC. Translating it yields CASSWVTSEETQYF. Drawing the rest from reference TRBV5-1 and TRBJ2-5, the complete variable domain is KAGVTQTPRYLIKTRGQQVTLSCSPISGHRSVSWYQQTPGQGLQFLFEYFSETQRNKGNFPGRFSGRQFSNSRSEMNVSTLELGDSALYLCASSWVTSEETQYFGPGTRLLVL.

This clonotype turned up a few times. This chain links TRBV7-9 with TRBJ2-6; a weak D match, TRBD1 (6 bases). With 2 bases removed from V and 0 bases from J, the gap between germline ends came to 11 bases. CDR1 SEHNR and CDR2 FQNEAQ come from the germline V gene (reference sequence). The CDR3 length is 17 residues. In DNA, the CDR3 is TGTGCCAGCAGCTTATCGGACAGCTCCTCTGGGGCCAACGTCCTGACTTTC. This gives the protein CASSLSDSSSGANVLTF.

This clonotype has a handful of counts. The J gene is TRBJ1-1, the V gene TRBV7-9; 8 bases agree with TRBD1. The V gene's germline CDR1 is SEHNR and CDR2 FQNEAQ (reference sequence). V was pared by 3 bases and J by 1 base, with 4 bases of the junction left unmatched. CDR3 length equals 15 residues. The CDR3 DNA follows: TGTGCCAGCAGCTTTCCGGGACAGGAGAACACTGAAGCTTTCTTT. Translation: CASSFPGQENTEAFF.

V is TRBV3-1 and J is TRBJ2-7; TRBD1 aligns across 8 bases. The germline gives CDR1 LGHDT, CDR2 YNNKEL (reference sequence). This CDR3 spans 15 amino acids. The V and J ends lost 0 bases and 2 bases, in that order; junction bases with no gene match: 3. The chain's CDR3 is CASSQEDRVTYEQYF. Written as DNA, the CDR3 is TGTGCCAGCAGCCAAGAGGACAGGGTAACCTACGAGCAGTACTTC.

The chain links TRBV4-1 to TRBJ1-3; D is unclear. Deletions cut 1 base from V and 0 bases from J, with 7 bases between. CDR1 is MGHRA and CDR2 is YSYEKL in the germline V gene. The CDR3 has 15 residues. Here the CDR3 reads CASSQGEYSGNTIYF. The CDR3 DNA reads as TGCGCCAGCAGCCAAGGGGAATACTCTGGAAACACCATATATTTT.

This clonotype was counted between two and nine times. This chain uses TRBV29-1 with TRBJ2-7; D could derive from TRBD1 or TRBD2 (5 bases each). The CDR3 totals 11 residues. Trimming removed 5 bases at V and 4 bases at J, with 9 bases between. CDR1 is SQVTM and CDR2 is ANQGSEA in the germline V gene. The CDR3 loop reads CSVPGPYEQYF. CDR3 nucleotide sequence: TGCAGCGTTCCGGGACCATACGAGCAGTACTTC.

This clonotype has more than one count but fewer than ten. V and J are TRBV29-1 and TRBJ2-7; TRBD2 is a possible D gene (5 bases). In germline, CDR1 is SQVTM, CDR2 ANQGSEA. The CDR3 covers 16 residues. The V gene lost 1 base and the J gene lost 6 bases, with 22 bases spanning the gap. The CDR3 sequence is CSVEGLDSAGSGEQYF. The CDR3 nucleotides are TGCAGCGTTGAAGGGCTAGACTCGGCTGGAAGCGGCGAGCAGTACTTC.

The chain has TRBV29-1 and TRBJ1-2, with TRBD1 matching over 10 bases. The V segment lost 7 bases and the J segment 4 bases; nucleotides outside the gene matches: 6. This CDR3 is built from 13 residues. Germline lookup yields CDR1 SQVTM and CDR2 ANQGSEA. The CDR3 loop is CSGTTGGPYGYTF. CDR3 nucleotides: TGCAGCGGGACGACAGGGGGCCCCTATGGCTACACCTTC.

This clonotype came up a few times. V usage is TRBV6-5 and J usage is TRBJ2-3, with D tentatively TRBD2 (6 bases). The CDR3 totals 15 residues. Germline-derived CDR1 and CDR2 are MNHEY and SVGAGI. The V end lost 4 bases, the J end lost 3 bases, and 14 bases lay between the germline ends. The CDR3 sequence: CASSSPGRGTDTQYF. CDR3 sequence (DNA): TGTGCCAGCAGTTCCCCGGGACGGGGGACAGATACGCAGTATTTT.

This clonotype was recorded many times. V gene TRBV12-3 or TRBV12-4 combines with J gene TRBJ2-3; 11 bases match TRBD2. V trimming: 1 base; J trimming: 8 bases; junction bases outside the gene matches: 2. This CDR3 has 14 residues. For the CDR3, the DNA is TGTGCCAGCAGTTTAGTACTAGCGGGAGCTACGCAGTATTTT. This gives the protein CASSLVLAGATQYF.

The gene calls are TRBV5-4 and TRBJ2-7, with 9 bases that match TRBD1. This CDR3 region has 15 residues. After removal of 3 bases from V and 3 bases from J, the junction contained 7 bases not matched to a gene. CDR1 is SGHNT and CDR2 is YYREEE in the germline V gene (reference sequence). The chain's CDR3 is CASSSHNRGLYEQYF. The CDR3 coding sequence is TGTGCCAGCAGCTCACACAACAGGGGGCTCTACGAGCAGTACTTC.

This clonotype occurred a few times. The chain couples TRBV7-9 to TRBJ1-6, with no clear D. Germline CDR1 SEHNR, CDR2 FQNEAQ (reference sequence). CDR3 length: 16 amino acids. V lost 1 base and J 7 bases, leaving 14 bases between the germline ends. The CDR3 coding sequence is TGTGCCAGCAGCTTAGTATCCCAGCCGTGGAATTCACCCCTCCACTTT. Amino acids: CASSLVSQPWNSPLHF.

V is TRBV27 and J is TRBJ1-1; D ambiguous. Germline loops: CDR1 MNHEY, CDR2 SMNVEV (reference sequence). The V gene lost 2 bases and the J gene lost 5 bases, with 12 bases spanning the gap. The CDR3 is made up of 14 amino acids. The CDR3, as DNA: TGTGCCAGCAGTTTAATAGGCAGAGAGACTGAAGCTTTCTTT. Translated: CASSLIGRETEAFF.

The rearrangement joins TRBV3-1 to TRBJ2-5; 7 bases agree with TRBD2. Germline V gene sequence: CDR1 LGHDT, CDR2 YNNKEL (reference sequence). The J segment lost 5 bases and the V segment lost 1 base, leaving 13 bases of the junction unmatched. The CDR3 is made up of 17 amino acids. The CDR3 is CASSQVSSGALRETQYF. The CDR3 DNA is TGTGCCAGCAGCCAAGTCTCTAGCGGAGCCTTACGGGAGACCCAGTACTTC.

This clonotype was detected a few times. The DNA of the CDR3 is TGCGCCAGCAGTCCCGGGACAGGGGGCGGCGATGAGCAGTTCTTC. It encodes CASSPGTGGGDEQFF. The rearrangement links TRBV5-1 to TRBJ2-1; 12 bases map to TRBD1. The V and J ends lost 5 bases and 8 bases, in that order; junction bases with no gene match: 8. The germline V gene has CDR1 SGHRS and CDR2 YFSETQ. This CDR3 region has 15 residues.

Worth noting for this clonotype: The junction shows a germline mismatch at one end, possibly a read error. V and J are TRBV4-1 and TRBJ1-2, with D hard to call. The CDR3 spans 17 residues. Looked up from germline, CDR1 is MGHRA and CDR2 is YSYEKL. The DNA for the CDR3 is TGTGCCAGCAGCCAAGTCAATGGTGAGCCGCTTGGCGGTGGCTACACCTTC. Translation gives CASSQVNGEPLGGGYTF.

This clonotype was recorded a few times. The V call is TRBV6-5, the J call TRBJ1-4; TRBD1 agrees at 9 bases. V gave up 6 bases and J gave up 5 bases; unmatched junction bases: 4. The germline gives CDR1 MNHEY, CDR2 SVGAGI. The CDR3 loop spans 14 amino acids. The CDR3 DNA reads as TGTGCCAGCAGGGGACAGGGCCGGAATGAAAAACTGTTTTTT. Translated: CASRGQGRNEKLFF.

This clonotype was counted between two and nine times. The chain couples TRBV29-1 to TRBJ2-1; 9 bases are shared with TRBD1. V was clipped by 6 bases and J by 6 bases; unmatched bases: 6. The V gene's germline CDR1 is SQVTM and CDR2 ANQGSEA. The CDR3 totals 13 residues. CDR3 protein: CSVRDRASNEQFF. The CDR3 DNA is TGCAGCGTGCGGGACAGGGCTAGCAATGAGCAGTTCTTC.

This rearrangement joins TRBV9 to TRBJ2-3; 14 nucleotides match TRBD2. CDR1 SGDLS and CDR2 YYNGEE come from the germline V gene. CDR3 length equals 16 residues. The V and J ends lost 3 bases and 6 bases, in that order; junction bases with no gene match: 6. The CDR3 spells CASSAGGLAGGDTQYF. DNA for the CDR3: TGTGCCAGCAGCGCCGGAGGACTAGCGGGAGGCGATACGCAGTATTTT.

The chain uses TRBV20-1 and TRBJ2-7, with TRBD2 identical over 9 bases. Germline V gene data show CDR1 as DFQATT and CDR2 as SNEGSKA (reference sequence). There are 12 residues in the CDR3. V shed 3 bases, J shed 4 bases, and the junction held 1 base outside the gene matches. CDR3 sequence: CSARTSGYEQYF. DNA of the CDR3: TGCAGTGCTAGGACTAGCGGTTACGAGCAGTACTTC.

This clonotype turned up a few times. The CDR3 spells CASSQEGPGRAYGYTF. Written as DNA, the CDR3 is TGCGCCAGCAGCCAAGAGGGCCCGGGCAGGGCCTATGGCTACACCTTC. The chain employs TRBV4-1 and TRBJ1-2, with D perhaps TRBD1 (5 bases). Trimming pared 0 bases from V and 4 bases from J, leaving 15 bases between. The CDR3 runs to 16 residues. In germline, CDR1 is MGHRA, CDR2 YSYEKL.

This clonotype was recorded many times. This chain joins TRBV5-1 and TRBJ2-1, with D possibly TRBD1 on 5 matching bases. Per the germline V gene, CDR1 is SGHRS and CDR2 is YFSETQ. The ends were cut back, 5 bases at V and 7 bases at J, with 13 bases in the middle. This CDR3 region has 13 residues. CDR3 DNA: TGCGCCAGCAGGGTGCAGGGTCAGAATGAGCAGTTCTTC. Its translation: CASRVQGQNEQFF.

This clonotype came up a few times. This sequence joins TRBV12-3 or TRBV12-4 and TRBJ1-2; no definite D call. CDR3 length: 14 residues. Deletions cut 1 base from V and 0 bases from J, with 6 bases between. CDR3 sequence: CASSLGGTNYGYTF. CDR3 nucleotides: TGTGCCAGCAGTTTAGGCGGGACTAACTATGGCTACACCTTC.

This clonotype was counted a few times. This chain joins TRBV24-1 and TRBJ1-1, with TRBD1 matching 11 bases. V dropped 8 bases and J dropped 4; count of bases not matched to a gene: 5. Germline values: CDR1 KGHDR, CDR2 SFDVKD. CDR3 length: 14 residues. The CDR3 region has the DNA TGTGCCACCAAGACCGGACAGGGGGCCACTGAAGCTTTCTTT. Protein product: CATKTGQGATEAFF.

The rearrangement uses TRBV5-5 and TRBJ2-5; D is unresolved. The CDR3 contains 15 residues. Trimming left V 5 bases short and J 1 base short, with 15 bases between. Per the germline V gene, CDR1 is SGHKS and CDR2 is YYEKEE (reference sequence). The CDR3 region is CASSTPGRSQETQYF. CDR3 sequence (DNA): TGTGCCAGCAGTACCCCCGGGCGGTCCCAAGAGACCCAGTACTTC.